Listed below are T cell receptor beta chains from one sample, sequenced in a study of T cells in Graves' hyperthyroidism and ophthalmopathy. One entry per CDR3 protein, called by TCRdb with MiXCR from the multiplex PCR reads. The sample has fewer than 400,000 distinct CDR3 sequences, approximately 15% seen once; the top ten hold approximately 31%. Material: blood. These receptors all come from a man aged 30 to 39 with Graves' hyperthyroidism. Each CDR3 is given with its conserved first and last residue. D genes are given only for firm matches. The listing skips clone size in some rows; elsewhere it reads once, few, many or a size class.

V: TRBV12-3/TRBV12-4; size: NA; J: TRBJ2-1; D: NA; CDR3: CASSLGGNEQLF; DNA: TGTGCCAGCAGTTTAGGGGGCAATGAGCAGCTCTTC
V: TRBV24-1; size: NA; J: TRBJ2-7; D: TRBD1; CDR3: CATRRQGDYNEQYF; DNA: TGTGCCACCCGTAGACAGGGCGACTACAATGAGCAGTACTTC
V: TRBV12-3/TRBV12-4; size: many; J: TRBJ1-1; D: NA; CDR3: CASSGAIMNTEAFF; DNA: TGTGCCAGCAGCGGAGCTATCATGAACACTGAAGCTTTCTTT
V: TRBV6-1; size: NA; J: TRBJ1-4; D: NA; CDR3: CASSEGGETNEKLFF; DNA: TGTGCCAGCAGTGAAGGGGGGGAGACTAATGAAAAACTGTTTTTT
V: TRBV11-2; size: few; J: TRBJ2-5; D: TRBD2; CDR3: CASSLRLAEAQYF; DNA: TGTGCCAGCAGCCTGCGACTAGCCGAGGCCCAGTACTTC
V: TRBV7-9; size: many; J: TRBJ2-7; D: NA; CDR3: CASSLSGLFYEQYF; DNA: TGTGCCAGCAGCTTATCTGGACTATTCTACGAGCAGTACTTC
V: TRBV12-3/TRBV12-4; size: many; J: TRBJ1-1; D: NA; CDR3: CASSLAEIEAFF; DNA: TGTGCCAGCAGTTTGGCAGAAATTGAAGCTTTCTTT
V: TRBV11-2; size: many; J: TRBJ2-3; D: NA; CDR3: CASSMTRLRSSTDTQYF; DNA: TGTGCCAGCAGCATGACTAGACTGAGGTCTAGCACAGATACGCAGTATTTT
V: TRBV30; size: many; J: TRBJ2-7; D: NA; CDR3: CAWSVGEAEQYF; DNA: TGTGCCTGGAGTGTGGGAGAGGCCGAGCAGTACTTC
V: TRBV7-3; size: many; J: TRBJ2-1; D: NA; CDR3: CASSTSGTLYPNEQFF; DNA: TGTGCCAGCAGCACCTCCGGGACTCTCTACCCCAATGAGCAGTTCTTC
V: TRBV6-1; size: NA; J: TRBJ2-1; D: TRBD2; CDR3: CASSPAGYNEQFF; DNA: TGTGCCAGCTCACCAGCGGGGTACAATGAGCAGTTCTTC
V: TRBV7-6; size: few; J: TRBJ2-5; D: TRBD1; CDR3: CASSTTTGGKETQYF; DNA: TGTGCCAGCAGCACCACGACAGGGGGGAAAGAGACCCAGTACTTC
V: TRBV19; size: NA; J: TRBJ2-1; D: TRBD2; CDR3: CASRYTSGSSYNEQFF; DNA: TGTGCCAGTAGATACACGAGCGGGAGCTCCTACAATGAGCAGTTCTTC
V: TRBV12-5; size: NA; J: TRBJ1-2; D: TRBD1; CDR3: CASGRTGGPGGYTF; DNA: TGTGCTAGTGGAAGGACAGGGGGGCCAGGAGGCTACACCTTC
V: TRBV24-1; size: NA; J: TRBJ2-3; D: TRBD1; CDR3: CATSDPGTGEGIALDTQYF; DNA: TGTGCCACCAGTGACCCAGGGACAGGCGAAGGTATTGCCCTAGATACGCAGTATTTT
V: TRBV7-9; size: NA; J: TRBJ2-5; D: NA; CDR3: CASSLVHLLIQETQYF; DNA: TGTGCCAGCAGCTTAGTCCACCTTTTAATACAAGAGACCCAGTACTTC
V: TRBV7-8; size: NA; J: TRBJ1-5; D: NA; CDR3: CASAADNQPQHF; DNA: TGTGCCAGCGCGGCGGACAATCAGCCCCAGCATTTT
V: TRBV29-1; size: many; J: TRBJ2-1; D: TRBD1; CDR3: CSVGQANEQFF; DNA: TGCAGCGTGGGACAGGCCAATGAGCAGTTCTTC
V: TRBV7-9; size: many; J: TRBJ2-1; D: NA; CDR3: CASSLMGRGGNEQFF; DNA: TGTGCCAGCAGCTTAATGGGGAGAGGGGGCAATGAGCAGTTCTTC
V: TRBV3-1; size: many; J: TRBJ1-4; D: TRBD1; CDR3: CASSHLGQGSEKLFF; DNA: TGTGCCAGCAGCCATCTTGGACAGGGAAGTGAAAAACTGTTTTTT
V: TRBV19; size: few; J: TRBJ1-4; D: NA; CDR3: CASSMGGRREKLFF; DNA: TGTGCCAGTAGTATGGGGGGGAGACGTGAAAAACTGTTTTTT
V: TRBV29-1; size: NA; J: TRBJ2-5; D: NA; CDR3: CSVRKEARAGETQYF; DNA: TGCAGCGTTCGAAAAGAGGCCAGGGCCGGGGAGACCCAGTACTTC
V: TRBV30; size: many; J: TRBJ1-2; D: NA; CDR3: CAWSTGYGYTF; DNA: TGTGCCTGGAGTACCGGCTATGGCTACACCTTC
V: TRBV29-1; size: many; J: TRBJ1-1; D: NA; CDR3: CSVGARNTEAFF; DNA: TGCAGCGTGGGGGCCAGAAACACTGAAGCTTTCTTT
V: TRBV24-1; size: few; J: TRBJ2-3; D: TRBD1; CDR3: CATSWGQGTDTQYF; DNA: TGTGCCACCAGTTGGGGACAGGGCACAGATACGCAGTATTTT
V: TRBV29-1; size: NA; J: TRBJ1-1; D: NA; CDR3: CSERGPLEAFF; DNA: TGCAGCGAACGAGGGCCCCTTGAAGCTTTCTTT
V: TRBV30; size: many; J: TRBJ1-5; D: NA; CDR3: CAWSVSAGPQHF; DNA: TGTGCCTGGAGTGTATCCGCGGGGCCCCAGCATTTT
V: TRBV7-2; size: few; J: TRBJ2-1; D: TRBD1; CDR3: CASSPRPGGTEQFF; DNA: TGTGCCAGCAGCCCAAGGCCAGGGGGCACTGAGCAGTTCTTC
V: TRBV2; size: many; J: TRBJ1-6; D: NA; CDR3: CASRPRQGGNSPLHF; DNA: TGTGCCAGCAGGCCCCGGCAGGGTGGGAATTCACCCCTCCACTTT
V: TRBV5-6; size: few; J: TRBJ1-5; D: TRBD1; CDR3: CASSLGDRAWHF; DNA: TGTGCCAGCAGCTTGGGGGACAGGGCGTGGCATTTT
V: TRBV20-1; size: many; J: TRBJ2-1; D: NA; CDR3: CSAREVSSYNEQFF; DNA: TGCAGTGCTAGAGAGGTTAGCTCCTACAATGAGCAGTTCTTC
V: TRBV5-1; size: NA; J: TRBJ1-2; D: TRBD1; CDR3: CASSPGTGNIQGYGYTF; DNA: TGCGCCAGCAGCCCAGGGACAGGCAATATACAGGGGTATGGCTACACCTTC
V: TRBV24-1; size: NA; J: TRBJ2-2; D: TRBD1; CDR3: CATSDPGTGVAGELFF; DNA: TGTGCCACCAGTGATCCCGGGACAGGGGTCGCCGGGGAGCTGTTTTTT
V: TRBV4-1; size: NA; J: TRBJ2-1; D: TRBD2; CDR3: CASSRTSGRDNEQFF; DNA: TGCGCCAGCAGCCGAACTAGCGGGCGTGACAATGAGCAGTTCTTC
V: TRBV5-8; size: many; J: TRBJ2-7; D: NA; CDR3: CASSPQLHYEQYF; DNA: TGTGCCAGCAGCCCCCAACTCCATTACGAGCAGTACTTC
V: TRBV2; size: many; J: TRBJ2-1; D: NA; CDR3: CASTGVSNNEQFF; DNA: TGTGCCAGCACCGGAGTGAGTAACAATGAGCAGTTCTTC
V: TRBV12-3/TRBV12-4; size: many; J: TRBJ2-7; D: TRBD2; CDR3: CASSLARGLAYEQYF; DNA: TGTGCCAGCAGTTTAGCGCGGGGACTAGCTTACGAGCAGTACTTC
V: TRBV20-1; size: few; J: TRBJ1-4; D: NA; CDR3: CSARPGGPAKLFF; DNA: TGCAGTGCTAGACCTGGGGGGCCAGCTAAACTGTTTTTT
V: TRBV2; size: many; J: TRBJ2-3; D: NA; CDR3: CASRVSQFTDTQYF; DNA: TGTGCCAGCAGGGTCTCTCAATTCACAGATACGCAGTATTTT
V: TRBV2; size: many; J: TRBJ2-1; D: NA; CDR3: CASSSRASYNEQFF; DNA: TGTGCCAGCAGCTCCCGCGCCTCCTACAATGAGCAGTTCTTC
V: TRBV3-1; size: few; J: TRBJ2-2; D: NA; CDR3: CASSWRDSGELFF; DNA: TGTGCCAGCAGCTGGAGGGATTCCGGGGAGCTGTTTTTT
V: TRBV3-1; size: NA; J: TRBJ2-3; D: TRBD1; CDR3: CASSPGQAWTQYF; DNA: TGTGCCAGCAGCCCCGGACAGGCTTGGACGCAGTATTTT